The entry below gives a single T cell receptor (beta chain) sequence along with its context. The antigen remains unidentified. Data came from immunoSEQ multiplex PCR; TCRdb stores just in-frame clones and leaves some out. Of about 110,000 clones in the sample, roughly 90% were seen once. The data originate from a study of a mutant IDH1 vaccine in newly diagnosed glioma. Looking at the study overall: Antecedent treatment encompassed radiotherapy, temozolomide, or their combination; the majority received both.

Looked up from germline, CDR1 is MNHEY and CDR2 is SMNVEV (reference sequence). CDR3 size: 14 residues. V was clipped by 7 bases and J by 7 bases; unmatched bases: 9. The sample's time point: week 11, during vaccination. Each dose delivered 300 ug of mutant IDH1 20-mer peptide subcutaneously with imiquimod. Astrocytomas that were new, WHO grade 3 or 4, IDH1-mutant and ATRX-lost were present in the donors. This chain links TRBV27 with TRBJ2-1; 8 bases map to TRBD2. Specimen: PBMCs, collected from a glioma patient whose treatment included an IDH1 peptide vaccine. The sequence derives from a woman in her forties or fifties with glioma. CDR3 sequence: CASNRASGPNEQFF. The CDR3 DNA sequence: TGTGCCAGCAACCGGGCTAGCGGGCCTAATGAGCAGTTCTTC.